The rows below give T cell receptor beta chains drawn from one sample of a study of STAT3 mutations in large granular lymphocyte leukemia. Clones were read by immunoSEQ multiplex PCR, and TCRdb kept only the in-frame ones, dropping some. This sample yields 30,000 to 35,000 clones, of which 60% to 85% are seen a single time; approximately 28% belongs to the top ten. Specimen: peripheral blood mononuclear cells. All receptors derive from a woman aged 45-65 years with T-cell large granular lymphocyte leukemia. Some clones in this sample may be carry-over from other donors' samples. CDR3s include the opening cysteine and the closing phenylalanine or tryptophan. The order of the fields is V gene, J gene, D gene, CDR3 protein. D genes are given only for firm matches.

V: TRBV11-2
J: TRBJ2-3
D: .
CDR3: CASSITGLSTDTQYF

V: TRBV7-2
J: TRBJ2-5
D: .
CDR3: CAAQAETQYF

V: TRBV6-6
J: TRBJ1-5
D: .
CDR3: CASTGMGNQPQHF

V: TRBV4-3
J: TRBJ1-1
D: .
CDR3: CASSQDTVNTEAFF

V: TRBV7-9
J: TRBJ1-1
D: .
CDR3: CASNKGGDVNTEAFF

V: TRBV5-8
J: TRBJ1-5
D: .
CDR3: CASSWNRVGGNQPQHF

V: TRBV5-4
J: TRBJ2-3
D: TRBD2
CDR3: CASSRLAGGLSDTQYF

V: TRBV11-1
J: TRBJ1-2
D: .
CDR3: CASSFDSLWGYTF

V: TRBV27
J: TRBJ2-1
D: TRBD2
CDR3: CASSLSAWGSGRADEQFF

V: TRBV19
J: TRBJ2-7
D: .
CDR3: CASSMLGRSYEQYF

V: TRBV4-1
J: TRBJ2-2
D: TRBD2
CDR3: CASSQGRQGRAGELFF

V: TRBV18
J: TRBJ2-7
D: .
CDR3: CASSLNPIYEQYF

V: TRBV6-1
J: TRBJ2-3
D: .
CDR3: CASSEAGSADTQYF

V: TRBV7-2
J: TRBJ2-1
D: .
CDR3: CASSLRGLEQFF